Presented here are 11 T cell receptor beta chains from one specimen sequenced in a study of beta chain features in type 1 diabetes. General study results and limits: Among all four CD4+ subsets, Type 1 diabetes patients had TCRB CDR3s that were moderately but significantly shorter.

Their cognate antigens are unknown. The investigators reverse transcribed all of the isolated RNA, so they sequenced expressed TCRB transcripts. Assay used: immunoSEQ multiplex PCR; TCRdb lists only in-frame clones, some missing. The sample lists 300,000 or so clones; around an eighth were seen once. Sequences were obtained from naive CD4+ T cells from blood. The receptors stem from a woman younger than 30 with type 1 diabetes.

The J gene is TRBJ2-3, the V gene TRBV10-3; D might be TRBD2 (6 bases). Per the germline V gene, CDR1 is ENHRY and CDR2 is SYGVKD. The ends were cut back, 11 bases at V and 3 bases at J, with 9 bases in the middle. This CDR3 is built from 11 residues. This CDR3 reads CASLATDTQYF. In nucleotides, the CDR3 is TGTGCCTCGCTAGCGACAGATACGCAGTATTTT.

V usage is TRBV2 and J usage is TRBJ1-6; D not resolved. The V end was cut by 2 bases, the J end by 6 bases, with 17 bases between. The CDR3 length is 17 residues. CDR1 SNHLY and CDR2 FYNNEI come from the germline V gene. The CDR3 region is CASSEPRYLDINSPLHF. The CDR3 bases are TGTGCCAGCAGTGAACCCCGCTACCTCGATATTAATTCACCCCTCCACTTT. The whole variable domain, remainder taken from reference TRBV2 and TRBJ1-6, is EPEVTQTPSHQVTQMGQEVILRCVPISNHLYFYWYRQILGQKVEFLVSFYNNEISEKSEIFDDQFSVERPDGSNFTLKIRSTKLEDSAMYFCASSEPRYLDINSPLHFGNGTRLTVT.

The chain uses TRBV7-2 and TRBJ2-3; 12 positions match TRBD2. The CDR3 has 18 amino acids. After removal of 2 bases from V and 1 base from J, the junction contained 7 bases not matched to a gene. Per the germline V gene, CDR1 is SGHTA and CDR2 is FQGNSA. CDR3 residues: CASSLLHLAGGGTDTQYF. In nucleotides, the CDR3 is TGTGCCAGCAGCTTACTCCACCTAGCGGGAGGGGGCACAGATACGCAGTATTTT.

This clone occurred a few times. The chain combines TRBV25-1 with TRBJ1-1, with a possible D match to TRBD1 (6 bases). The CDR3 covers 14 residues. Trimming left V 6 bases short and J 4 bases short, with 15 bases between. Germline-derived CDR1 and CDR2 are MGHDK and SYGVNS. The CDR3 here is CASSPNTGITEAFF. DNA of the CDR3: TGTGCCAGCAGCCCTAACACAGGGATCACTGAAGCTTTCTTT.

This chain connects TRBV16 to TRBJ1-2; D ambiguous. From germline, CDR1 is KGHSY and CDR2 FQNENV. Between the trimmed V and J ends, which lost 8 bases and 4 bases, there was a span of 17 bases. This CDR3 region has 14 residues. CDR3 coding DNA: TGTGCCAGCGACCGTGGAAGTGAGGCCTATGGCTACACCTTC. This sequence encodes CASDRGSEAYGYTF.

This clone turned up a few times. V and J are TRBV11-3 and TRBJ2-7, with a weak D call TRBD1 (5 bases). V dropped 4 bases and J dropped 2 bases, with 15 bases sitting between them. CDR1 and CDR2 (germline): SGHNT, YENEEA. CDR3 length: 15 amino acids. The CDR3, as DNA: TGTGCCAGCAGCTCCACAGCGACAGCTACCTACGAGCAGTACGTC. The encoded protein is CASSSTATATYEQYV.

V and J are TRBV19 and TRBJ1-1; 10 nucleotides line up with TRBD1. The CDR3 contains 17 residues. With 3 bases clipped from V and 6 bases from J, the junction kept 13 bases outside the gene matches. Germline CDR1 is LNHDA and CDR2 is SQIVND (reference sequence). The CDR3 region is CASSMYGTGDMGAEAFF. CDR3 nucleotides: TGTGCCAGTAGTATGTACGGGACAGGGGACATGGGGGCTGAAGCTTTCTTT.

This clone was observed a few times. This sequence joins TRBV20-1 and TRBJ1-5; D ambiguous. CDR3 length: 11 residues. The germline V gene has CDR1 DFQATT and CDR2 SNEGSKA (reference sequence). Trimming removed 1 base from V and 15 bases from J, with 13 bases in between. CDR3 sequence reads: CSARVGGIPHF. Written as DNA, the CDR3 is TGCAGTGCTAGAGTTGGAGGGATTCCGCATTTT.

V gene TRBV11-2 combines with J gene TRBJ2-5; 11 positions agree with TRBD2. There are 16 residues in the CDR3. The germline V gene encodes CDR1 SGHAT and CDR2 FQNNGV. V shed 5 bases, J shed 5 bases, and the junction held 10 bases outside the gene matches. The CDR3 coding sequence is TGTGCCAGCAGCCGGCGATTAGCGGGAGGGCCGGAGACCCAGTACTTC. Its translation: CASSRRLAGGPETQYF. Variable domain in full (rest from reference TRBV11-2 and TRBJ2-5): EAGVAQSPRYKIIEKRQSVAFWCNPISGHATLYWYQQILGQGPKLLIQFQNNGVVDDSQLPKDRFSAERLKGVDSTLKIQPAKLEDSAVYLCASSRRLAGGPETQYFGPGTRLLVL.

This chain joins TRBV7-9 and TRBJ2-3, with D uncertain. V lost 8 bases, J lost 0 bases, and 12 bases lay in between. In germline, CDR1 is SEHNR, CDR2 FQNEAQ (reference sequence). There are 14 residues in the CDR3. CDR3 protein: CASQVTSSTDTQYF. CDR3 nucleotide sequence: TGTGCCAGCCAGGTTACTTCTAGCACAGATACGCAGTATTTT.

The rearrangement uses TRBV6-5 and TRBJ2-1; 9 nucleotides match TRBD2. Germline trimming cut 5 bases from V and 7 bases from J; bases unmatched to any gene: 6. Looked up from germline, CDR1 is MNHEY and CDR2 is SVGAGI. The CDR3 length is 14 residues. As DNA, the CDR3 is TGTGCCAGCAGTCGGGGACTAGCTTGGAATGAGCAGTTCTTC. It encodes CASSRGLAWNEQFF.